The TCR beta chain described here comes from a study of OX40 agonist ivuxolimab in advanced cancers. Study-level background: Three patients showed partial responses: one hepatocellular carcinoma and two cutaneous melanoma cases. Findings of the study overall: Both CD4+ and CD8+ T cell populations in blood had undergone clonal expansion by week 6 at 0.1 to 3.0 mg/kg.

Assay used: immunoSEQ multiplex PCR; TCRdb lists only in-frame clones, some missing. The table has tens of thousands of clones, approximately 92% seen once. The germline CDR1 and CDR2 sequences are SGDLS and YYNGEE. V dropped 4 bases and J dropped 0 bases, with 16 bases sitting between them. The CDR3 runs to 16 residues. Remarks on this clone: Its antigen is not identified.

The sample in question was CD4+ or CD8+ T cells sorted from blood, obtained in a trial of the OX40 agonist ivuxolimab. The V call is TRBV9, the J call TRBJ1-2; D gene ambiguous. The TCR sequence derives from an adult with an advanced solid tumor such as melanoma, head and neck, liver or kidney cancer. CDR3: CASSFPLGGPNYGYTF. The CDR3 DNA sequence: TGTGCCAGCAGCTTTCCCCTTGGAGGCCCTAACTATGGCTACACCTTC.